The source of this T cell receptor (beta chain) is a study of post-analysis software for immune sequencing data (dated by TCRdb to 2013 to 2016). Regarding the research as a whole: Relapsing-remitting, secondary progressive and progressive-relapsing multiple sclerosis were recorded as disease courses, and subtype annotation was lacking for some patients. A subset of samples was prepared in parallel using single-end sample barcoding, then pooled and co-amplified after Illumina adapter ligation. The patient repertoires were set against 10 or so previously published healthy control repertoires from donors whose ages ranged from roughly 6 to 26 years.

A few counts support this clonotype. The target of this receptor is not known. Within one base of it there is no much larger clone, and no base qualities were kept. The paper as a whole reports these results and caveats: The multiple sclerosis patient group was slightly younger than the control group. Significantly higher frequencies in patients than in controls were found for several TRBV segments, including TRBV5-6, TRBV5-1 and TRBV20-1. Significantly lower normalized Chao1 diversity was found in multiple sclerosis patients than in controls, suggesting substantial peripheral T-cell clonal expansion. Direct clustering with F measure showed strong co-clustering of samples prepared in the same batch, prompting a batch-effect correction.

To demonstrate the VDJtools post-analysis software, TCR beta repertoires were profiled from the peripheral blood of roughly 14 young patients with multiple sclerosis. The multiple sclerosis patients were children and adolescents between roughly 6 and 16 years of age. The library was obtained by PCR. Sequencer: Illumina HiSeq 2500. Unique molecular identifiers were incorporated into TCR beta cDNA libraries to reduce PCR and sequencing biases. Some 500,000 cDNA molecules were obtained per 1 to 10 million input T cells, so each molecule approximated one T cell. Patient libraries were prepared and sequenced with the same protocol used for the earlier healthy control dataset. Within a given batch, samples were prepared together, multiplexed and sequenced on the same HiSeq lane. Processing in the source paper ran as follows. Raw barcoded reads were processed with MIGEC, and single-read molecular identifier groups were discarded before consensus assembly and CDR3 extraction. Clonotype tables were post-analysed with VDJtools, normalizing diversity by down-sampling all datasets to the smallest sample size. To correct batch-related cross-sample contamination, repertoire overlap clustering matched CDR3 amino acid sequences but not nucleotide sequences. TCRdb handled the public reads itself, with Q25 trimming in fastp and clone calling in MiXCR, and kept productive beta chains. Rows are unified per CDR3 protein, each entry keeping the most common DNA and genes. TCRdb assigned the V and J calls; the authors' analysis was not used. Here the sample has about 560,000 distinct CDR3 sequences; roughly 40% occur a single time. The ten largest clones take up around 1.7% of the sample.

V is clipped by 7 bases and J by 8 bases, and the sequence between their germline boundaries is 15 bases long. The CDR3, from cysteine to phenylalanine, totals 13 residues. Solely the CDR3 DNA is kept, with 39 bases framed from the first base. Recombination connected TRBV12-3 or TRBV12-4 to TRBJ2-1, with the D gene tentatively TRBD1 or TRBD2, based on 5 matching bases in each. The clonotype comes from a girl between 5 and 17 years old with multiple sclerosis. Sequencing used blood. The DNA sequence is given as TGTGCCAGCAACCAGGGACCCAGCCATGAGCAGTTCTTC. This encodes CASNQGPSHEQFF.